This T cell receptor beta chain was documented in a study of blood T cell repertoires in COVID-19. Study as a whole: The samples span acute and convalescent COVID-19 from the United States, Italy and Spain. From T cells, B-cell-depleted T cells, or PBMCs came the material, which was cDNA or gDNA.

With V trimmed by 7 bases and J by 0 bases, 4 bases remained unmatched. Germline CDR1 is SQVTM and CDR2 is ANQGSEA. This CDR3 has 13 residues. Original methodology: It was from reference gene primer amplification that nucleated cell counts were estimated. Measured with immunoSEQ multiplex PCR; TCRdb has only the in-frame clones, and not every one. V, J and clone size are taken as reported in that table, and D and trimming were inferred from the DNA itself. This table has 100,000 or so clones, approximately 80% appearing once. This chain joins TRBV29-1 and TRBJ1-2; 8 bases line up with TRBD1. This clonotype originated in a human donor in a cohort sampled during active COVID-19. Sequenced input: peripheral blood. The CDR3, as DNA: TGCAGCGCCGGGGACAGGTCTAACTATGGCTACACCTTC. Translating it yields CSAGDRSNYGYTF.